This entry lists 11 T cell receptor beta chains sequenced from one sample in a study of Ad26.COV2.S vaccination and SARS-CoV-2 variants. Clones were sequenced by immunoSEQ multiplex PCR, and TCRdb holds only the in-frame ones, with some missing. The profile shows under 500,000 clones, approximately 92% of them singletons. Treatment noted: around 19 received Ad26.COV2.S at low or high dose, single or two shots; 5 received placebo; per-sample allocation not given. Specimen acquisition occurred on day 63 following the initial vaccine or placebo injection. The starting material was peripheral blood, obtained in a trial of Ad26.COV2.S vaccine versus placebo. These receptors all stem from a person aged 18-60 years who received the Ad26.COV2.S COVID-19 vaccine or a placebo.

The chain is built from TRBV28 and TRBJ1-2, with D uncertain. CDR3 length: 11 residues. Germline CDR1 reads MDHEN; CDR2 reads SYDVKM. V was pared by 6 bases and J by 4 bases, with 6 bases between. The CDR3 DNA sequence: TGTGCCAGCAGCAACCCCTATGGCTACACCTTC. Protein product: CASSNPYGYTF.

The chain recombines TRBV18 with TRBJ2-7; D ambiguous. Germline V gene data show CDR1 as KGHSH and CDR2 as LQKENI. There are 12 residues in the CDR3. V gave up 6 bases and J gave up 2 bases, with 8 bases separating them. The DNA for the CDR3 is TGTGCCAGCTCGCTTAAAGCCTACGAGCAGTACTTC. It specifies CASSLKAYEQYF.

This sequence joins TRBV5-6 and TRBJ2-4; the D is unclear. Trimming pared 3 bases from V and 7 bases from J, leaving 5 bases between. CDR3 length: 11 residues. Germline lookup yields CDR1 SGHDT and CDR2 YYEEEE. CDR3 in amino acids: CASSYDNIQYF. Written as DNA, the CDR3 is TGTGCCAGCAGCTACGACAACATTCAGTACTTC.

V and J are TRBV9 and TRBJ2-7; weak D call: TRBD1 (7 bases). Germline V gene data show CDR1 as SGDLS and CDR2 as YYNGEE. V was pared by 3 bases and J by 3 bases, with 13 bases between. CDR3 length equals 14 residues. The chain's CDR3 is CASSGGGTDYEQYF. CDR3 DNA: TGTGCCAGCAGCGGAGGAGGGACAGACTACGAGCAGTACTTC.

The chain is built from TRBV7-8 and TRBJ1-5; weak D call: TRBD1 (6 bases). Germline V CDR1 and CDR2: SGHVS, FQNEAQ. With 3 bases removed from V and 3 bases from J, the gap between germline ends came to 15 bases. The CDR3 runs to 16 residues. The CDR3 here is CASSFSRTAPNQPQHF. In DNA form, the CDR3 reads TGTGCCAGCAGCTTTTCCCGGACAGCGCCCAATCAGCCCCAGCATTTT.

V gene TRBV9 combines with J gene TRBJ1-1; D call uncertain. Germline CDR1 is SGDLS and CDR2 is YYNGEE. The CDR3 covers 15 residues. V was clipped by 2 bases and J by 4 bases, with 15 bases between them. In DNA, the CDR3 is TGTGCCAGCAGCGTCCGGCCGGGTGTAGGCACTGAAGCTTTCTTT. As protein: CASSVRPGVGTEAFF.

The chain uses TRBV10-1 and TRBJ2-1; TRBD2 might be the D (6 bases). Deletions cut 4 bases from V and 9 bases from J, with 10 bases between. The CDR3 totals 12 residues. Germline CDR1 and CDR2: WNHNN and SYGVQD (reference sequence). Here the CDR3 DNA reads TGCGCCAGCAGTGGAGCCGGGAGTGAGCAGTTCTTC. Translating it yields CASSGAGSEQFF.

This chain links TRBV7-8 with TRBJ1-1; maybe TRBD1 (5 bases). The V gene lost 1 base and the J gene lost 4 bases, with 13 bases spanning the gap. Germline V gene lookup returns CDR1 SGHVS and CDR2 FQNEAQ. This CDR3 contains 15 residues. CDR3 loop: CASSLVFGARTEAFF. CDR3 nucleotide sequence: TGTGCCAGCAGCTTAGTTTTTGGGGCCCGCACTGAAGCTTTCTTT.

This chain joins TRBV5-6 and TRBJ1-2; D ambiguous. The CDR3 sequence is 16 residues long. Germline-derived CDR1 and CDR2 are SGHDT and YYEEEE. With 3 bases removed from V and 4 bases from J, the gap between germline ends came to 19 bases. CDR3 region: CASSSAKLFTIYGYTF. CDR3 sequence (DNA): TGTGCCAGCAGCTCGGCGAAACTTTTCACCATCTATGGCTACACCTTC.

The J gene is TRBJ1-4, the V gene TRBV7-2; D not resolved. The CDR3 runs 13 residues. CDR1 and CDR2 from the germline V gene are SGHTA and FQGNSA. V lost 5 bases, J lost 5 bases, and 9 bases lay in between. The DNA for the CDR3 is TGTGCCAGCAGCCTGACGCGGAATGAAAAACTGTTTTTT. Translating it yields CASSLTRNEKLFF.

The V call is TRBV30, the J call TRBJ2-7; 9 nucleotides agree with TRBD1. Unmatched junction bases numbered 6, after V lost 0 bases and J lost 3 bases. The CDR3 runs to 15 residues. Germline assignment: CDR1 GTSNPN and CDR2 SVGIG (reference sequence). CDR3 loop: CAWSVHWDRVYEQYF. CDR3 sequence (DNA): TGTGCCTGGAGTGTACACTGGGACAGGGTCTACGAGCAGTACTTC.